A single sample gave rise to the 7 T cell receptor beta chains below, sequenced in a study of CD8 T cells in ankylosing spondylitis. TCRdb itself ran the 5' RACE reads through MiXCR, one entry per CDR3 protein. Of about 800,000 distinct CDR3 sequences detected, 10% to 15% appear once; the ten largest clones hold 0.51%. Study observations and caveats: Made up of eight highly homologous variants, a TCR beta motif appeared characteristic of ankylosing spondylitis blood.

No antigens are known for them. The sequenced material came from blood, either unsorted or a sorted T cell fraction (not recorded which). The receptors stem from a male donor with ankylosing spondylitis.

This chain uses TRBV27 with TRBJ2-5; D is perhaps TRBD2 (5 bases). Trimming pared 8 bases from V and 5 bases from J, leaving 15 bases between. The CDR3 spans 13 residues. Germline CDR1 reads MNHEY; CDR2 reads SMNVEV (reference sequence). CDR3 region: CASQQWGEETQYF. In DNA form, the CDR3 reads TGTGCCAGCCAGCAGTGGGGAGAGGAGACCCAGTACTTC.

The sample holds many counts of this clonotype. The chain employs TRBV6-1 and TRBJ1-2; D is undetermined. With 7 bases removed from V and 2 bases from J, the gap between germline ends came to 11 bases. Germline V gene sequence: CDR1 MNHNS, CDR2 SASEGT. The CDR3 runs to 13 residues. This chain's CDR3 is CASNLQRNYGYTF. CDR3 nucleotide sequence: TGTGCCAGCAATCTTCAGAGGAACTATGGCTACACCTTC.

This clonotype was counted only a few times. The chain links TRBV4-2 to TRBJ2-7, with no clear D. In germline, CDR1 is LGHNA, CDR2 YNFKEQ. V was shortened by 3 bases and J by 3 bases, with 12 bases between the two germline ends. The CDR3 has 14 amino acids. CDR3 region: CASSHGTARYEQYF. The CDR3 region has the DNA TGTGCCAGCAGCCATGGTACAGCGCGCTACGAGCAGTACTTC.

This clonotype was seen a handful of times. J is TRBJ2-4 and V is TRBV18; a possible D gene is TRBD2 (6 bases). This CDR3 is 13 amino acids long. Germline V gives CDR1 KGHSH, CDR2 LQKENI. Trimming left V 6 bases short and J 5 bases short, with 11 bases between. The CDR3 DNA is TGTGCCAGCTCCCCGGGAGTCCAAAACATTCAGTACTTC. It is translated as CASSPGVQNIQYF.

The rearrangement links TRBV2 to TRBJ2-7; TRBD1 is a possible D gene (7 bases). Looked up from germline, CDR1 is SNHLY and CDR2 is FYNNEI. V was cut by 6 bases and J by 7 bases, with 19 bases left in between. CDR3 length: 14 residues. CDR3 region: CASSGGISGGEQYF. CDR3 nucleotide sequence: TGTGCCAGCAGCGGGGGCATCTCAGGGGGTGAGCAGTACTTC.

This clonotype has just one count. The J gene is TRBJ1-4, the V gene TRBV7-2; 9 bases are shared with TRBD1. The junction had 6 bases not matched to a gene; V was cut back by 2 bases and J by 8 bases. This CDR3 contains 15 residues. Germline values: CDR1 SGHTA, CDR2 FQGNSA. The CDR3 loop is CASSLTTGGSEKLFF. Written as DNA, the CDR3 is TGTGCCAGCAGCTTAACGACAGGGGGTAGCGAAAAACTGTTTTTT.

This chain links TRBV20-1 with TRBJ2-5, with D perhaps being TRBD1 or TRBD2 (5 bases each). V was clipped by 0 bases and J by 5 bases, with 16 bases between them. Germline V gives CDR1 DFQATT, CDR2 SNEGSKA (reference sequence). The CDR3 is 15 amino acids. The CDR3: CSARDRGPGTETQYF. DNA of the CDR3: TGCAGTGCTAGAGATAGGGGTCCCGGGACGGAGACCCAGTACTTC.